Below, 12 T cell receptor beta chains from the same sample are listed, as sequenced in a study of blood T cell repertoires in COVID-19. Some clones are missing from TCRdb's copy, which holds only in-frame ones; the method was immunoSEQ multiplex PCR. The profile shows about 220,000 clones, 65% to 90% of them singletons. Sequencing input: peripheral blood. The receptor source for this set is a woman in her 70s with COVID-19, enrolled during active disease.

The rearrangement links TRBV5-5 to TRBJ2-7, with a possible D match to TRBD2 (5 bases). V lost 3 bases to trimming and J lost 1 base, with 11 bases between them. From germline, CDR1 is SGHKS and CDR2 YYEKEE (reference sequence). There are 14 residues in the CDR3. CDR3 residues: CASSWELVSYEQYF. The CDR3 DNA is TGTGCCAGCAGCTGGGAACTAGTTTCCTACGAGCAGTACTTC.

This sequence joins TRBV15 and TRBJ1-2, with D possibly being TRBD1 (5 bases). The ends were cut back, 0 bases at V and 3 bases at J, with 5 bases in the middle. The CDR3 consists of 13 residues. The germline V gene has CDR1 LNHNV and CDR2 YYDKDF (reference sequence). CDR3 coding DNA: TGTGCCACCAGCAGAGAGACAGACTATGGCTACACCTTC. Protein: CATSRETDYGYTF.

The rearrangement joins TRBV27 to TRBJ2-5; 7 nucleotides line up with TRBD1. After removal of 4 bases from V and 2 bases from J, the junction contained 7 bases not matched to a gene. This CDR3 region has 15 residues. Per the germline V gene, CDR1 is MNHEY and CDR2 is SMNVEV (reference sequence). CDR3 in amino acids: CASSSLTGAQETQYF. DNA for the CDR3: TGTGCCAGCAGTTCCCTCACAGGGGCTCAAGAGACCCAGTACTTC.

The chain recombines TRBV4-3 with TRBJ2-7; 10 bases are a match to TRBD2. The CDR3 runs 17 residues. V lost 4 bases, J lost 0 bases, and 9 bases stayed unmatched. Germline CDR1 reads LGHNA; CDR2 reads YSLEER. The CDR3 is CASSLQLAGTPSYEQYF. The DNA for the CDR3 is TGCGCCAGCAGCCTCCAACTAGCGGGAACCCCCTCCTACGAGCAGTACTTC.

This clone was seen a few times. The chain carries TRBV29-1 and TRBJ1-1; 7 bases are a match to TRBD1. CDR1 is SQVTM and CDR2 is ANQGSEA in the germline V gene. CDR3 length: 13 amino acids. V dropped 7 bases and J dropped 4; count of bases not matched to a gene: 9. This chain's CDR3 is CSGAQGVGTEAFF. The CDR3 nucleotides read TGCAGCGGTGCCCAGGGGGTAGGCACTGAAGCTTTCTTT. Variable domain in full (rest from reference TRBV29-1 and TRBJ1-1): SAVISQKPSRDICQRGTSLTIQCQVDSQVTMMFWYRQQPGQSLTLIATANQGSEATYESGFVIDKFPISRPNLTFSTLTVSNMSPEDSSIYLCSGAQGVGTEAFFGQGTRLTVV.

In DNA, the CDR3 is TGTGCCAGCAGCGTAGACATCAACCTTCAGGTCACTGAAGCTTTCTTT. It yields the protein CASSVDINLQVTEAFF. V and J are TRBV9 and TRBJ1-1; D unclear. This CDR3 spans 16 amino acids. Germline values: CDR1 SGDLS, CDR2 YYNGEE. The V end was cut by 0 bases, the J end by 4 bases, with 16 bases between.

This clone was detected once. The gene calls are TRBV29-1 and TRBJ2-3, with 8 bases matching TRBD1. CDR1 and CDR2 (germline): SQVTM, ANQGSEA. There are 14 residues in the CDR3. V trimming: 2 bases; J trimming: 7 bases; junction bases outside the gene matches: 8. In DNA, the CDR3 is TGCAGCGTTGAAAGGGACAGGAGACAGAATACGCAGTATTTT. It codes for CSVERDRRQNTQYF.

This CDR3 reads CASSIITGIGVYNEQFF. CDR3 in DNA: TGTGCCAGCAGTATCATTACCGGGATAGGAGTCTACAATGAGCAGTTCTTC. This chain joins TRBV27 and TRBJ2-1, with a tentative D call TRBD2 (5 bases). The CDR3 has 17 residues. Germline V CDR1 and CDR2: MNHEY, SMNVEV (reference sequence). V was pared by 5 bases and J by 3 bases, with 20 bases between.

CDR3 coding DNA: TGTGCCAGCACCCCGGGACTCTACGAGCAGTACTTC. Amino acid sequence: CASTPGLYEQYF. This chain links TRBV6-5 with TRBJ2-7; tentative D call: TRBD2 (6 bases). Trimming took off 7 bases at V and 3 bases at J, with 10 bases between the two ends. The CDR3 runs 12 residues. Germline V gene data show CDR1 as MNHEY and CDR2 as SVGAGI.

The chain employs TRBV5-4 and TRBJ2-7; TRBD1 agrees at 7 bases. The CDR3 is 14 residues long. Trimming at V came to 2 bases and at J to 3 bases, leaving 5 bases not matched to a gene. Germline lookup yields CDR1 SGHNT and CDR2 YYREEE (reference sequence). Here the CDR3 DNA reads TGTGCCAGCAGCTTAGACAGGGAAGGCTACGAGCAGTACTTC. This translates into CASSLDREGYEQYF. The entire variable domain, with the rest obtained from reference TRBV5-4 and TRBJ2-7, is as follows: ETGVTQSPTHLIKTRGQQVTLRCSSQSGHNTVSWYQQALGQGPQFIFQYYREEENGRGNFPPRFSGLQFPNYSSELNVNALELDDSALYLCASSLDREGYEQYFGPGTRLTVT.

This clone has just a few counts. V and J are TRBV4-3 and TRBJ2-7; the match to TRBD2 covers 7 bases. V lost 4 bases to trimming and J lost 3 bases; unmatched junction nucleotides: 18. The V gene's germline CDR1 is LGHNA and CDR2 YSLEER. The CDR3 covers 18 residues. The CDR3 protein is CASSPQPPASGANYEQYF. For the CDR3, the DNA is TGCGCCAGCAGCCCTCAGCCCCCCGCTAGCGGAGCTAACTACGAGCAGTACTTC.

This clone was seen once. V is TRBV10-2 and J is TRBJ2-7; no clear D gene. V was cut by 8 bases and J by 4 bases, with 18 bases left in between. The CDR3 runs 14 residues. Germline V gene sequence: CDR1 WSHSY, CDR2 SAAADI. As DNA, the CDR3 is TGCGCCAGCCAGCGAAGCCTTTCCTCTTACGAGCAGTACTTC. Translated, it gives CASQRSLSSYEQYF.